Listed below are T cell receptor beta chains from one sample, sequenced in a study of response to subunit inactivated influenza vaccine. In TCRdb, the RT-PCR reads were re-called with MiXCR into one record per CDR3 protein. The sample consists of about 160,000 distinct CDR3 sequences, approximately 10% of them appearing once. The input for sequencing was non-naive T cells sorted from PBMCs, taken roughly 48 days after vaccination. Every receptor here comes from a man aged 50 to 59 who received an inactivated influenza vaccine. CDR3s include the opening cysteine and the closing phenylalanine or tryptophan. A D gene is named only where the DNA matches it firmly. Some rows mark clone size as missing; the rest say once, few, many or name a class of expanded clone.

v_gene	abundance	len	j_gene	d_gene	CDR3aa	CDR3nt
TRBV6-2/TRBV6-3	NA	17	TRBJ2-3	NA	CASRPVAGGMNTDTQYF	TGTGCCAGCAGACCTGTGGCAGGAGGGATGAACACAGATACGCAGTATTTT
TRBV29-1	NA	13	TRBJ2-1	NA	CSAGASSYNEQFF	TGCAGCGCGGGAGCTAGCTCCTACAATGAGCAGTTCTTC
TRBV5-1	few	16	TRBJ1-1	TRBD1	CASSDRDSFMNTEAFF	TGCGCCAGCAGCGACCGGGACAGCTTCATGAACACTGAAGCTTTCTTT
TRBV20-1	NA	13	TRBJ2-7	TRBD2	CSAQTPSGGEQYF	TGCAGTGCTCAAACCCCTAGCGGAGGCGAGCAGTACTTC
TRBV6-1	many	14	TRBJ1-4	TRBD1	CASSRDRGDEKLFF	TGTGCCAGCAGTCGGGACAGGGGTGATGAAAAACTGTTTTTT
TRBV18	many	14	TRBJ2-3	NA	CASSPRVELSAQYF	TGTGCCAGCTCACCACGGGTTGAGCTATCCGCGCAGTATTTT
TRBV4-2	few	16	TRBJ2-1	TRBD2	CASSHGGTSGGNEQFF	TGTGCCAGCAGCCACGGAGGGACTAGCGGAGGCAATGAGCAGTTCTTC
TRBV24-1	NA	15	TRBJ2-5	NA	CATSDLTGAGETQYF	TGTGCCACCAGTGATTTGACAGGGGCGGGGGAGACCCAGTACTTC
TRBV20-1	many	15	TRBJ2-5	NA	CSARDTETVQETQYF	TGCAGTGCTAGAGATACCGAGACAGTCCAAGAGACCCAGTACTTC
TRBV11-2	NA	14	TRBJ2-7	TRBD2	CASGRLAGAREQYF	TGTGCCAGTGGGCGACTAGCGGGAGCCAGGGAGCAGTACTTC
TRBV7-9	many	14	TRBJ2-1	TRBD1	CASSSGQGPNEQFF	TGTGCCAGCAGCTCAGGACAGGGACCCAATGAGCAGTTCTTC
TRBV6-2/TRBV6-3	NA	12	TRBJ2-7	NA	CASSYVSLEQYF	TGTGCCAGCAGTTACGTATCTCTCGAGCAGTACTTC
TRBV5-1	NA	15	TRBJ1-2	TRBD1	CASSQLQGALYGYTF	TGCGCCAGCAGTCAACTACAGGGGGCATTGTATGGCTACACCTTC
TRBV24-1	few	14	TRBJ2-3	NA	CATSARGGRDTQYF	TGTGCCACCAGTGCCAGGGGCGGAAGAGATACGCAGTATTTT
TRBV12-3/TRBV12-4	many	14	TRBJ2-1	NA	CASSFAWDGNEQFF	TGTGCCAGCAGTTTTGCTTGGGATGGAAATGAGCAGTTCTTC
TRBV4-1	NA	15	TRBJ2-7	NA	CASSQEGGPSYEQYF	TGCGCCAGCAGCCAAGAAGGCGGACCCTCCTACGAGCAGTACTTC
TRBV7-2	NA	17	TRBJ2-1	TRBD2	CASSEAASGSSYNEQFF	TGTGCCAGCAGCGAGGCGGCTAGCGGGAGCTCCTACAATGAGCAGTTCTTC
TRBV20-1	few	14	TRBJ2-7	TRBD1	CSARGQGDSYEQYF	TGCAGTGCACGAGGCCAGGGGGATTCCTACGAGCAGTACTTC
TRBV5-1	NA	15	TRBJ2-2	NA	CASSLMTPGNGELFF	TGCGCCAGCAGCCTGATGACCCCCGGGAACGGGGAGCTGTTTTTT
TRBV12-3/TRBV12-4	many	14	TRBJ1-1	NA	CASSLDSVTTEAFF	TGTGCCAGCTCCTTGGACAGTGTTACCACTGAAGCTTTCTTT
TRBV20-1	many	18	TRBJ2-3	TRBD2	CSARDRLAGGLSTDTQYF	TGCAGTGCTAGAGATCGACTAGCGGGGGGTCTCAGCACAGATACGCAGTATTTT
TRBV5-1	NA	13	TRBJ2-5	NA	CASSTTARETQYF	TGCGCCAGCAGCACCACAGCTCGGGAGACCCAGTACTTC
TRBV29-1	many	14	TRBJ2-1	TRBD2	CSVDTSGAGNEQFF	TGCAGCGTGGATACTAGCGGGGCAGGCAATGAGCAGTTCTTC
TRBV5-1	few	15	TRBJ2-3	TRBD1	CASSLLQGVPDTQYF	TGCGCCAGCAGCTTGCTACAGGGGGTTCCGGATACGCAGTATTTT
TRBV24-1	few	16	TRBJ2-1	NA	CATSDRRLSIYNEQFF	TGTGCCACCAGTGACCGACGACTGTCTATTTACAATGAGCAGTTCTTC
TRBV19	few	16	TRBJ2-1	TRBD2	CASSIQASGTYNEQFF	TGTGCCAGTAGTATTCAAGCTAGCGGAACCTACAATGAGCAGTTCTTC
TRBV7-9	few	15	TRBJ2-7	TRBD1	CASSSYQGAFHEQYF	TGTGCCAGCAGCTCTTATCAGGGGGCTTTCCACGAGCAGTACTTC
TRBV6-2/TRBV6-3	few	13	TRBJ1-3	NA	CASRSTGRNTIYF	TGTGCCAGCAGATCGACAGGACGAAACACCATATATTTT
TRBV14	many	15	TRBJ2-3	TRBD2	CASSRGGAGRYTQYF	TGTGCCAGCAGTCGGGGAGGAGCGGGACGATATACGCAGTATTTT
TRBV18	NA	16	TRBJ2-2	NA	CASSPLGTPVTGELFF	TGTGCCAGCTCACCCCTGGGGACACCCGTCACCGGGGAGCTGTTTTTT
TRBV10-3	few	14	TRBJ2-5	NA	CAISGTVAQETQYF	TGTGCCATCAGTGGAACAGTAGCACAAGAGACCCAGTACTTC
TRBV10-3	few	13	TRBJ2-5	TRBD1	CAIAQGVGETQYF	TGTGCCATCGCACAGGGGGTTGGAGAGACCCAGTACTTC
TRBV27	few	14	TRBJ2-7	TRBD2	CASSLAGANYEQYF	TGTGCCAGCAGTTTAGCGGGAGCGAACTACGAGCAGTACTTC
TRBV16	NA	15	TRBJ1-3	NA	CASSQMAARGNTIYF	TGTGCCAGCAGCCAAATGGCAGCCAGAGGAAACACCATATATTTT
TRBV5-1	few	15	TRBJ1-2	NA	CASSLAGEGTYGYTF	TGCGCCAGCAGCTTGGCGGGTGAGGGAACGTATGGCTACACCTTC
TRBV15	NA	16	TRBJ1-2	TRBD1	CATSGRQGRANYGYTF	TGTGCCACCAGCGGGAGACAGGGGCGGGCTAACTATGGCTACACCTTC
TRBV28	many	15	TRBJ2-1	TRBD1	CASSGRDRRYNEQFF	TGTGCCAGCAGCGGAAGGGACAGAAGATACAATGAGCAGTTCTTC
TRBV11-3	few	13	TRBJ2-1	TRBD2	CASSRAGGNEQFF	TGTGCCAGCAGTAGAGCGGGAGGGAATGAGCAGTTCTTC
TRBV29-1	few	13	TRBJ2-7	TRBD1	CSVVGTAFPEQYF	TGCAGCGTTGTGGGGACAGCTTTCCCCGAGCAGTACTTC
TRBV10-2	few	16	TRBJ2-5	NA	CASSDGRLSTQETQYF	TGCGCCAGCAGTGATGGCAGGCTGAGTACCCAAGAGACCCAGTACTTC
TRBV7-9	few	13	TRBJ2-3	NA	CASSKVSTDTQYF	TGTGCCAGCAGCAAAGTTAGCACAGATACGCAGTATTTT
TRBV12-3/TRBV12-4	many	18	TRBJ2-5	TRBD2	CASRSHSGTSGPQETQYF	TGTGCCAGCAGATCCCACTCCGGGACTAGCGGGCCCCAAGAGACCCAGTACTTC
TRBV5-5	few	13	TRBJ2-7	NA	CASSLEYSYEQYF	TGTGCCAGCAGCTTGGAATACTCCTACGAGCAGTACTTC
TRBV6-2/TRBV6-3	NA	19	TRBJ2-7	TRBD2	CASSLTLSTSGRNSYEQYF	TGTGCCAGCAGCCTTACGCTGAGTACTAGCGGGAGGAACTCCTACGAGCAGTACTTC
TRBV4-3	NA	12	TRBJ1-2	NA	CASSLTGTGYTF	TGCGCCAGCAGCCTAACAGGGACTGGCTACACCTTC
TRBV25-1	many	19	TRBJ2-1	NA	CASSEYPTDSGPTYNEQFF	TGTGCCAGCAGTGAATACCCGACAGATAGCGGACCGACCTACAATGAGCAGTTCTTC
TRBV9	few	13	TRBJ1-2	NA	CASSVEGNAGYTF	TGTGCCAGCAGCGTAGAGGGGAACGCGGGCTACACCTTC
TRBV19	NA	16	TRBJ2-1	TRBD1	CASSPTGGQPYNEQFF	TGTGCCAGTAGTCCTACAGGGGGACAACCCTACAATGAGCAGTTCTTC
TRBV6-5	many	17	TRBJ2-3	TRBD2	CASSYLGLASEGDTQYF	TGTGCCAGCAGTTACCTGGGACTAGCCTCAGAGGGAGATACGCAGTATTTT
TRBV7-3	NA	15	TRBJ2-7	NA	CASSPRSGVRDEQYF	TGTGCCAGCAGCCCGCGGTCGGGGGTAAGGGACGAGCAGTACTTC
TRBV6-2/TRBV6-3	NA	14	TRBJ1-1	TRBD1	CASSVRGRDTEAIF	TGTGCCAGCAGTGTCAGGGGGCGGGACACTGAAGCTATCTTT